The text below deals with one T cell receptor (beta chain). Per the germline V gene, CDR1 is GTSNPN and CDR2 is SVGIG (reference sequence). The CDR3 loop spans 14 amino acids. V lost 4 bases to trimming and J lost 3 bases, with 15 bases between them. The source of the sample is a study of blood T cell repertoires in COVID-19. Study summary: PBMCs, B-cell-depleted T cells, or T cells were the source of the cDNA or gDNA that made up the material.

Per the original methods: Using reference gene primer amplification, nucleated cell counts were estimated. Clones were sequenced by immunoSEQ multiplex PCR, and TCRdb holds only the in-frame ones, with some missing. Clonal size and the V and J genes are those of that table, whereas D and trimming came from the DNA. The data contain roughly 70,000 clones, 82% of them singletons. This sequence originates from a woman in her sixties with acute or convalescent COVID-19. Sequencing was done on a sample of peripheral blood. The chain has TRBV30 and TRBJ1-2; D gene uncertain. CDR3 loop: CAWTRGGWDYGYTF. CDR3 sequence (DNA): TGTGCCTGGACCCGGGGAGGGTGGGACTATGGCTACACCTTC.